This T cell receptor beta chain was identified during a study of CD8+CD57+ T cells in acquired aplastic anemia. Overall study: Sorted CD4+ plus CD8+ cells gave DNA averaging roughly 3.2 ug.

Genomic DNA was employed as the template in profiling TCR beta VDJ and CDR3. One entry per CDR3 protein, called by TCRdb with MiXCR from the reads. The profile shows approximately 200,000 distinct CDR3 sequences, about half of them singletons. A note on this clonotype: The antigen remains undetermined.

Sequencing was done on patients that had shown CD8+CD57+ cell expansion by flow cytometry. General study findings and limits: The study found no significant CD8+ Simpson's diversity difference between patients and controls. The number of CD8+ CDR3 sequences shared by patients and controls was about 30.

The CDR3 extends over 13 amino acids. V lost 4 bases to trimming and J lost 6 bases; unmatched junction nucleotides: 5. Germline CDR1 is SNHLY and CDR2 is FYNNEI. Sample: sorted CD4+, CD8+, or CD8+CD57+ T cells (not recorded which) from PBMCs. The clonotype was recovered from a human donor with aplastic anemia. V gene TRBV2 combines with J gene TRBJ2-7; 8 bases are shared with TRBD2. Here the CDR3 reads CASSVGGAGEQYF. Here the CDR3 DNA reads TGTGCCAGCAGTGTCGGGGGGGCAGGCGAGCAGTACTTC.